The T cell receptor beta chain under discussion was sequenced for a study of blood T cells in healthy people across ages. It was with a sample-barcoded 5' primer and a J-beta primer mix that a second PCR of about 7 to 12 cycles was run. With 12 random nucleotides, a template-switch adaptor tagged each individual cDNA molecule. Each CDR3 protein gets one entry after TCRdb re-called the 5' RACE reads with MiXCR. In the table there are roughly 1,000,000 distinct CDR3 sequences, approximately 25% of which are singletons. The CDR3 sequence is 14 residues long. The V gene's germline CDR1 is MNHNS and CDR2 SASEGT. These data were likewise used in another study, on T cells of mothers and their children. From that paper: Related mother-child pairs shared slightly more overlap than unrelated pairs, but the difference was non-significant.

The rearrangement uses TRBV6-1 and TRBJ2-1; the match to TRBD1 covers 9 bases. The J call could be wrong; TRBJ2-5 is a better fit for the DNA end. Input material: blood. This receptor was obtained from a girl aged 2 to 10 in good health. CDR3 coding DNA: TGTGCCACCCACGGGACAGGGAAGGAAGAGACCCAGTACTTC. Its translation: CATHGTGKEETQYF.